This TCR beta chain emerged from a study of blood T cell repertoires in COVID-19. Study in general: T cells, B-cell-depleted T cells, or PBMCs provided the cDNA or gDNA that served as material.

Measured with immunoSEQ multiplex PCR; TCRdb has only the in-frame clones, and not every one. Here the sample spans 150,000 or so clones, around 80% being singletons. Per germline, CDR1 SGHDT and CDR2 YYEEEE. V shed 3 bases, J shed 2 bases, and the junction held 8 bases outside the gene matches. The CDR3 contains 16 residues. The chain links TRBV5-6 to TRBJ2-7, with 10 bases that match TRBD1. Sequences were obtained from peripheral blood. The TCR sequence derives from a woman older than 75 with acute or convalescent COVID-19. The CDR3 sequence is CASSSLTGTGAYEQYF. CDR3 nucleotides: TGTGCCAGCAGCTCCCTGACCGGGACAGGGGCCTACGAGCAGTACTTC. Looking up the rest from reference TRBV5-6 and TRBJ2-7 gives the full variable domain: DAGVTQSPTHLIKTRGQQVTLRCSPKSGHDTVSWYQQALGQGPQFIFQYYEEEERQRGNFPDRFSGHQFPNYSSELNVNALLLGDSALYLCASSSLTGTGAYEQYFGPGTRLTVT.